The clone carrying this T cell receptor (beta chain) was counted many times. Its cognate antigen is unknown. From RNA transcripts, TCR beta CDR3 regions were amplified. HTBI primers drove first-round RT-PCR of the TCR CDR3. TCRdb recomputed calls from the multiplex PCR reads with MiXCR, one row per CDR3 protein. The table lists roughly 570,000 distinct CDR3 sequences, 15% to 18% of them singletons. Trimming took off 1 base at V and 5 bases at J, with 5 bases between the two ends. The germline V gene encodes CDR1 SGHTA and CDR2 FQGTGA. The CDR3 has 12 residues. This sample was taken from a study of T cells in Graves' hyperthyroidism and ophthalmopathy. Study observations and caveats: Ophthalmopathy was distinguished from stable hyperthyroidism by 13 V-J signatures. Most clonotypes that expanded in the thyroid above 0.001 also showed up in blood.

The V call is TRBV7-3, the J call TRBJ2-5, with D uncertain. The material sequenced was blood. The TCR originated in a woman in her twenties or thirties with Graves' hyperthyroidism. The CDR3: CASSLIGETQYF. CDR3 DNA sequence: TGTGCCAGCAGCTTAATAGGCGAGACCCAGTACTTC.